This is a list of T cell receptor beta chains from one sample in a study of T cell changes during pregnancy in multiple sclerosis. Profiling relied on immunoSEQ multiplex PCR, and the TCRdb table lists in-frame clones only, not all of them. The profile covers over 80,000 clones, with 75% to 95% appearing a single time and over 0.6% taken by the ten largest. Sequences were derived from peripheral blood, sampled in the second trimester of pregnancy. The receptor set was obtained from a female donor in good health, enrolled as a control in a pregnancy study. Each CDR3 is given with its conserved first and last residue. The D gene is left open where the match is weak. Only some rows state a clone size, as once, few, many or a class for expanded clones.

clone size,D gene,V gene,J gene,CDR3 protein,CDR3 DNA
NA,TRBD1,TRBV4-1,TRBJ2-4,CASSHPGTGMNIQYF,TGCGCCAGCAGCCACCCCGGGACAGGTATGAACATTCAGTACTTC
NA,NA,TRBV5-6,TRBJ1-2,CASSLFGSYGYTF,TGTGCCAGCAGCTTATTTGGCAGCTATGGCTACACCTTC
NA,NA,TRBV11-3,TRBJ1-3,CASILDRSKVRNTIYF,TGTGCCAGCATCCTCGACAGATCTAAGGTGAGAAACACCATATATTTT
NA,TRBD1,TRBV2,TRBJ2-3,CASSAGGDTQYF,TGTGCCAGCAGTGCAGGGGGCGATACGCAGTATTTT
NA,NA,TRBV12-5,TRBJ2-1,CASGGGLAKYNEQFF,TGTGCTAGTGGTGGAGGGCTAGCGAAGTACAATGAGCAGTTCTTC
NA,NA,TRBV27,TRBJ1-6,CASAQGRDNSPLHF,TGTGCCAGCGCTCAGGGGAGGGATAATTCACCCCTCCACTTT
NA,NA,TRBV4-1,TRBJ1-2,CASSQEREGGAGYTF,TGCGCCAGCAGCCAAGAAAGGGAGGGAGGGGCAGGCTACACCTTC
NA,NA,TRBV9,TRBJ2-7,CASSVGVGGNEQYF,TGTGCCAGCAGCGTAGGGGTAGGGGGAAACGAGCAGTACTTC
NA,TRBD1,TRBV28,TRBJ2-7,CASSAPGQGGERYF,TGTGCCAGCAGTGCTCCGGGACAGGGTGGGGAGCGGTACTTC
NA,TRBD1,TRBV7-9,TRBJ1-2,CASSWGQGLKDGYTF,TGTGCCAGCAGCTGGGGACAGGGGCTAAAAGATGGCTACACCTTC
NA,TRBD2,TRBV7-8,TRBJ2-7,CASSSVLATAYEQYF,TGTGCCAGCAGCTCCGTACTAGCGACTGCCTACGAGCAGTACTTC
NA,NA,TRBV5-1,TRBJ1-3,CASSPTGSGNTIYF,TGCGCCAGCAGCCCCACCGGCTCTGGAAACACCATATATTTT
NA,NA,TRBV5-3,TRBJ2-7,CARSLEGGLEQYF,TGTGCCAGAAGCTTGGAGGGGGGGCTCGAGCAGTACTTC
NA,TRBD1,TRBV9,TRBJ1-1,CASSVGTGNTEAFF,TGTGCCAGCAGCGTTGGGACAGGGAACACTGAAGCTTTCTTT
NA,TRBD2,TRBV19,TRBJ2-1,CASSRREAPYNEQFF,TGTGCCAGTAGTAGGCGGGAGGCCCCCTACAATGAGCAGTTCTTC
NA,TRBD1,TRBV6-5,TRBJ2-2,CASSSSGTGSTGELFF,TGTGCCAGCAGTTCATCCGGGACAGGGAGCACCGGGGAGCTGTTTTTT
NA,TRBD2,TRBV6-5,TRBJ2-3,CASSSLTSGTDTQYF,TGTGCCAGCAGTTCCCTGACTAGCGGCACAGATACGCAGTATTTT
NA,NA,TRBV27,TRBJ1-2,CASSPEGVGYGYTF,TGTGCCAGCAGCCCCGAGGGGGTAGGCTATGGCTACACCTTC
NA,NA,TRBV7-2,TRBJ2-5,CASSFRQVETQYF,TGTGCCAGCAGCTTTAGACAGGTTGAGACCCAGTACTTC
NA,TRBD1,TRBV27,TRBJ1-4,CASGSRGLGVKLFF,TGTGCCAGCGGGTCGAGGGGGCTAGGTGTAAAACTGTTTTTT
NA,TRBD1,TRBV7-9,TRBJ1-1,CASKRTGENTEAFF,TGTGCCAGCAAGCGGACAGGGGAGAACACTGAAGCTTTCTTT
NA,NA,TRBV25-1,TRBJ2-6,CASSGGSGANVLTF,TGTGCCAGCAGTGGAGGCTCTGGGGCCAACGTCCTGACTTTC
NA,NA,TRBV7-2,TRBJ1-2,CASSLARGGRYGYTF,TGTGCCAGCAGCTTAGCGCGGGGAGGTCGCTATGGCTACACCTTC
once,NA,TRBV28,TRBJ1-4,CASSFRQGSPGNEKLFF,TGTGCCAGCAGTTTCCGGCAGGGGTCACCTGGTAATGAAAAACTGTTTTTT
NA,NA,TRBV7-9,TRBJ1-4,CASSVRTVATNEKLFF,TGTGCCAGCAGCGTTAGGACAGTTGCAACTAATGAAAAACTGTTTTTT
NA,TRBD2,TRBV10-2,TRBJ2-2,CAGGGAGIAGELFF,TGCGCCGGGGGGGGAGCGGGGATAGCCGGGGAGCTGTTTTTT
NA,NA,TRBV28,TRBJ1-6,CASSPSLISYNSPLHF,TGTGCCAGCAGCCCTAGCCTTATCTCCTATAATTCACCCCTCCACTTT
once,NA,TRBV19,TRBJ1-5,CASSIRDRNNQPQHF,TGTGCCAGTAGTATTCGTGACAGAAATAATCAGCCCCAGCATTTT
NA,TRBD2,TRBV7-6,TRBJ2-3,CASTLALAGGTDTQYF,TGTGCCAGCACCCTAGCCCTAGCGGGGGGCACAGATACGCAGTATTTT
NA,TRBD1,TRBV19,TRBJ2-6,CASSMKRGGYSGANVLTF,TGTGCCAGTAGTATGAAGAGAGGGGGCTACTCTGGGGCCAACGTCCTGACTTTC
NA,NA,TRBV6-6,TRBJ2-5,CASLNAGAKETQYF,TGTGCCAGTCTCAACGCAGGGGCGAAAGAGACCCAGTACTTC
few,NA,TRBV5-1,TRBJ1-1,CASSSIPPEEAFF,TGCGCCAGCAGCTCCATACCGCCTGAGGAAGCTTTCTTT
once,TRBD1,TRBV5-1,TRBJ1-2,CASSETGTGAGGYTF,TGCGCCAGCAGCGAGACCGGGACAGGGGCGGGTGGCTACACCTTC
NA,NA,TRBV30,TRBJ2-2,CAWRRNTGELFF,TGTGCCTGGAGGAGGAACACCGGGGAGCTGTTTTTT
once,NA,TRBV18,TRBJ1-5,CASSPGRVSNQPQHF,TGTGCCAGCTCACCCGGCAGGGTCAGCAATCAGCCCCAGCATTTT
once,TRBD2,TRBV19,TRBJ2-3,CASSIGASGSTDTQYF,TGTGCCAGTAGTATCGGGGCTAGCGGGAGCACAGATACGCAGTATTTT
NA,NA,TRBV19,TRBJ2-7,CASSKAKGSYEQYF,TGTGCCAGTAGTAAGGCTAAGGGGTCCTACGAGCAGTACTTC
NA,NA,TRBV9,TRBJ1-1,CASSVERGTEAFF,TGTGCCAGCAGCGTGGAGAGAGGCACTGAAGCTTTCTTT
NA,NA,TRBV7-7,TRBJ2-5,CASSLGYTNYQETQYF,TGTGCTAGCAGCTTAGGGTATACTAATTACCAAGAGACCCAGTACTTC
NA,TRBD1,TRBV6-6,TRBJ1-4,CASRDTGVGDEKLFF,TGTGCCAGCAGGGACACAGGGGTAGGGGATGAAAAACTGTTTTTT
NA,TRBD1,TRBV5-6,TRBJ2-7,CASRTGTVAYEQYF,TGTGCCAGCAGGACCGGGACAGTTGCCTACGAGCAGTACTTC
NA,NA,TRBV5-1,TRBJ2-2,CASSLWGPRRGQQTGELFF,TGCGCCAGCAGCCTCTGGGGTCCCCGCAGGGGCCAACAGACCGGGGAGCTGTTTTTT
once,TRBD1,TRBV7-9,TRBJ1-2,CASSSYVGTAPNYGYTF,TGTGCCAGCAGCTCCTATGTGGGGACAGCCCCAAACTATGGCTACACCTTC
NA,TRBD2,TRBV6-5,TRBJ2-7,CASSFAGATGEQYF,TGTGCCAGCAGTTTCGCGGGAGCCACGGGGGAGCAGTACTTC
NA,TRBD1,TRBV5-1,TRBJ1-1,CASSLDRGRLNTEAFF,TGCGCCAGCAGCTTGGACAGGGGGCGTCTAAACACTGAAGCTTTCTTT
NA,NA,TRBV27,TRBJ1-5,CASSSHDSGGYQPQHF,TGTGCCAGCAGTTCCCATGATTCGGGGGGGTATCAGCCCCAGCATTTT
NA,NA,TRBV11-3,TRBJ2-2,CASSLGAGGTGELFF,TGTGCCAGCAGCTTAGGGGCCGGGGGCACCGGGGAGCTGTTTTTT
NA,TRBD1,TRBV6-6,TRBJ2-2,CASRSTGTTGELFF,TGTGCCAGCAGGTCGACAGGGACCACCGGGGAGCTGTTTTTT
NA,TRBD2,TRBV7-9,TRBJ2-7,CASSRGGLSYEQYF,TGTGCCAGCAGCCGGGGGGGGCTCTCCTACGAGCAGTACTTC
NA,NA,TRBV21-1,TRBJ1-3,CASSRTVSGNTIYF,TGTGCCAGCAGCAGGACAGTCTCTGGAAACACCATATATTTT
NA,TRBD1,TRBV4-1,TRBJ2-4,CASRDRGKNIQYF,TGCGCCAGCAGGGACAGGGGTAAAAACATTCAGTACTTC